The TCR beta chain described here comes from a study of blood T cell repertoires in COVID-19 (TCRdb year 2020). Notes on the research overall: The collaborator samples originated in the United States, Italy and Spain and spanned the acute and convalescent phases of COVID-19. The prospective study material was composed of cDNA or gDNA derived from T cells, B-cell-depleted T cells, or PBMCs. Deeply sampled blood TCRbeta repertoires from subjects exposed to, actively infected with, or recovered from COVID-19 were included in the dataset. The repertoires were released in a freely available public database meant as a resource for research on the immune response to SARS-CoV-2. The samples were drawn from the first 160 participants of the ongoing ImmuneRACE study and from 1,254 subjects provided by 6 global collaborators. Sample metadata almost always included a de-identified subject ID, COVID-19 status, age in years and sex. Where available, HLA class I and class II types were obtained from metadata supplied by the sample provider rather than from assay-based typing.

The immunoSEQ Assay, a bias-controlled multiplex PCR, was used to amplify TCRbeta CDR3 regions from genomic DNA. In the original analysis: The number of nucleated cells in each sample was estimated from the amplification of reference gene primers within the assay. To quantify the absolute abundance of each unique TCRbeta CDR3 rearrangement, sequence reads were collapsed and filtered. For each sample, productive Simpson clonality was calculated by taking the square root of Simpson's diversity index across productive rearrangements. TCRdb stores this immuneACCESS table with in-frame sequences only. Part of the clones is absent; in the studies checked, under half of the shortfall reflects unresolved V genes, and no reason is known for the rest. D and trimming come from the DNA, and the V and J calls and clone size come from that table. Here the sample has roughly 39,000 clones; over 85% occur a single time. Roughly 3.7% of the sample comes from the top ten.

Study-wide findings and limitations: The amount of clinical and demographic metadata varied by source and participant and was provided uncurated.

Via the germline V gene, CDR1 is SGHRS and CDR2 YFSETQ. V gives up 0 bases and J gives up 4 bases, and the segment between their germline ends measures 5 bases. From the cysteine up to the phenylalanine, the CDR3 has a length of 13 residues. The only DNA kept is the CDR3, 39 bases in frame from the first base. The collaborating institutions used their own protocols to collect whole blood in K2EDTA tubes. For TCRbeta analysis, collaborator samples were shipped as frozen whole blood, as isolated PBMCs, or as DNA extracted from either sample type. This clone has a single count. Its antigen is not yet known. Within one base of it there is no much larger clone, and no base qualities were kept. Other DNA sequences in the same sample also yield this CDR3.

The material sequenced was peripheral blood. This sequence uses TRBV5-1 and TRBJ1-5, and perhaps TRBD1 as D gene, on 5 matching bases. The receptor comes from a human donor with active COVID-19. The donor label of this sample is uncertain. DNA sequence: TGCGCCAGCAGCTTGGGACAGAATCAGCCCCAGCATTTT. Its amino acids are CASSLGQNQPQHF.